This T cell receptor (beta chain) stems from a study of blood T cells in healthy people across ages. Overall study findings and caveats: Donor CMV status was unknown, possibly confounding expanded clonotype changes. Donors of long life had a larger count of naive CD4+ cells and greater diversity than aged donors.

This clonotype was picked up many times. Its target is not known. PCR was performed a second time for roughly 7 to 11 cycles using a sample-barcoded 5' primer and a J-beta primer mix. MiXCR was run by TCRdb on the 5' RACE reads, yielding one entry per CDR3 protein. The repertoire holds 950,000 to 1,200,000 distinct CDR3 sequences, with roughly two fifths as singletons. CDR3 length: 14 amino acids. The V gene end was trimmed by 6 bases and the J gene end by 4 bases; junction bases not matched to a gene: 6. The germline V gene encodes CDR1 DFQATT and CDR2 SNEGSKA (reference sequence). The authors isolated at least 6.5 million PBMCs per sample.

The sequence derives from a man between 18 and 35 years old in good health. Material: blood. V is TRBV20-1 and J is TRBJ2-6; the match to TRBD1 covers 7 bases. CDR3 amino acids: CSARQDRGANVLTF. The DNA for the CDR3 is TGCAGTGCAAGACAGGACAGGGGGGCCAACGTCCTGACTTTC.